The 24 T cell receptor beta chains presented below share a single source sample, sequenced in a study of T-cell reconstitution after alpha-beta-depleted transplantation in children. Library preparation (for TCRbeta) was performed with unique molecular identifiers. MiXCR, run by TCRdb on the PCR reads, gives a single entry per CDR3 protein. Of a few hundred thousand distinct CDR3 sequences listed, over 10% are singletons. The sequenced sample was PBMCs, mostly from graft donor cells, obtained 360 days after TCRalphabeta/CD19-depleted stem cell transplant. The receptors here all came from a male patient aged 10 to 17 who had a stem cell transplant for acute myeloid leukemia, so the T cells may come from the graft donor.

Only a few counts were recorded for this clonotype. The chain couples TRBV20-1 to TRBJ2-3; 10 nucleotides agree with TRBD2. This CDR3 comprises 15 residues. After removal of 3 bases from V and 2 bases from J, the junction contained 5 bases not matched to a gene. CDR1 DFQATT and CDR2 SNEGSKA come from the germline V gene (reference sequence). The chain's CDR3 is CSASGGLADTDTQYF. In DNA form, the CDR3 reads TGCAGTGCTAGTGGTGGACTAGCGGACACAGATACGCAGTATTTT.

The rearrangement joins TRBV27 to TRBJ1-3; 9 positions match TRBD1. The trim removed 6 bases at V and 0 bases at J, leaving 12 bases unmatched. CDR1 and CDR2 (germline): MNHEY, SMNVEV (reference sequence). The CDR3 contains 18 residues. This chain's CDR3 is CASSPLDRGTDSGNTIYF. DNA of the CDR3: TGTGCCAGCAGCCCTCTGGACAGGGGAACGGACTCTGGAAACACCATATATTTT.

This clonotype was counted many times. The genes are TRBV20-1 and TRBJ2-7, with a tentative D call TRBD1 (6 bases). From germline, CDR1 is DFQATT and CDR2 SNEGSKA (reference sequence). The CDR3 spans 12 residues. Trimming left V 2 bases short and J 2 bases short, with 7 bases between. CDR3 sequence: CSARRTAYEQYF. The CDR3 DNA follows: TGCAGTGCTAGACGGACAGCCTACGAGCAGTACTTC.

V is TRBV20-1 and J is TRBJ2-1; D assignment may be TRBD1 or TRBD2 (5 bases each). Trimming left V 3 bases short and J 7 bases short, with 7 bases between. The length of the CDR3 is 11 residues. Germline values: CDR1 DFQATT, CDR2 SNEGSKA (reference sequence). The CDR3 protein is CSARGPNEQFF. In DNA, the CDR3 is TGCAGTGCTAGGGGACCTAATGAGCAGTTCTTC.

A remark on this clonotype: This clone may be a read error of a much larger clone one base away. The chain employs TRBV15 and TRBJ2-7; no reliable D call. In germline, CDR1 is LNHNV, CDR2 YYDKDF (reference sequence). The V end lost 0 bases, the J end lost 12 bases, and 12 bases lay between the germline ends. The CDR3 totals 12 residues. The CDR3 reads CATSREAGSRYF. CDR3 sequence (DNA): TGTGCCACCAGCAGAGAGGCCGGAAGTCGGTACTTC.

This clonotype was counted between two and nine times. The V call is TRBV11-2, the J call TRBJ2-6; D is possibly TRBD1 or TRBD2 (5 bases each). CDR3 length: 18 amino acids. V dropped 5 bases and J dropped 0 bases, with 17 bases sitting between them. Germline lookup yields CDR1 SGHAT and CDR2 FQNNGV. CDR3 protein: CASSRSGRGLSGANVLTF. CDR3 coding DNA: TGTGCCAGCAGCCGTTCAGGCCGGGGCCTCTCTGGGGCCAACGTCCTGACTTTC.

The table lists this clonotype with a few counts. This chain connects TRBV27 to TRBJ1-1; 7 positions match TRBD1. CDR1 and CDR2 from the germline V gene are MNHEY and SMNVEV (reference sequence). CDR3 length equals 15 residues. Losses at the gene ends were 4 bases for V and 4 bases for J; bases not matched to a gene: 9. In DNA form, the CDR3 reads TGTGCCAGCAGTTCCCCGATCTCAGGGGGCACTGAAGCTTTCTTT. Translating gives CASSSPISGGTEAFF.

The chain employs TRBV7-2 and TRBJ2-7; D assignment may be TRBD1 or TRBD2 (5 bases each). Germline CDR1 reads SGHTA; CDR2 reads FQGNSA. The CDR3 consists of 14 residues. V was shortened by 3 bases and J by 3 bases, with 12 bases between the two germline ends. The chain's CDR3 is CASSFGATVYEQYF. In nucleotides, the CDR3 is TGTGCCAGCAGCTTCGGGGCCACAGTCTACGAGCAGTACTTC. The entire variable domain, with the rest obtained from reference TRBV7-2 and TRBJ2-7, is as follows: GAGVSQSPSNKVTEKGKDVELRCDPISGHTALYWYRQSLGQGLEFLIYFQGNSAPDKSGLPSDRFSAERTGGSVSTLTIQRTQQEDSAVYLCASSFGATVYEQYFGPGTRLTVT.

The genes are TRBV7-8 and TRBJ2-7; maybe TRBD2 (5 bases). The length of the CDR3 is 13 residues. Trimming took off 11 bases at V and 4 bases at J, with 18 bases between the two ends. The germline V gene encodes CDR1 SGHVS and CDR2 FQNEAQ. CDR3 sequence reads: CASTRRRGYEQYF. CDR3 DNA: TGTGCCTCTACGAGGCGCCGCGGGTACGAGCAGTACTTC. The full variable domain, its missing parts supplied by reference TRBV7-8 and TRBJ2-7, is GAGVSQSPRYKVAKRGQDVALRCDPISGHVSLFWYQQALGQGPEFLTYFQNEAQLDKSGLPSDRFFAERPEGSVSTLKIQRTQQEDSAVYLCASTRRRGYEQYFGPGTRLTVT.

The table lists this clonotype with a few counts. The chain couples TRBV5-1 to TRBJ1-1, with D maybe TRBD1 (6 bases). Per germline, CDR1 SGHRS and CDR2 YFSETQ. The CDR3 covers 14 residues. V was cut by 5 bases and J by 3 bases, with 14 bases left in between. The CDR3 reads CASRGPGVHTEAFF. The CDR3 DNA is TGCGCCAGCAGAGGGCCAGGGGTCCACACTGAAGCTTTCTTT. The full variable domain, completed using reference TRBV5-1 and TRBJ1-1, is KAGVTQTPRYLIKTRGQQVTLSCSPISGHRSVSWYQQTPGQGLQFLFEYFSETQRNKGNFPGRFSGRQFSNSRSEMNVSTLELGDSALYLCASRGPGVHTEAFFGQGTRLTVV.

The chain has TRBV20-1 and TRBJ2-1; D is tentatively TRBD1 or TRBD2 (6 bases each). CDR1 is DFQATT and CDR2 is SNEGSKA in the germline V gene (reference sequence). The CDR3 loop spans 18 amino acids. Here the CDR3 DNA reads TGCAGCTTCAAACAGGTTCATGGGGGGCGGAGCTCCTACAATGAGCAGTTCTTC. The encoded protein is CSFKQVHGGRSSYNEQFF.

This clonotype was detected ten times or more. V gene TRBV28 combines with J gene TRBJ2-3, with a tentative D call TRBD1 (6 bases). The germline V gene has CDR1 MDHEN and CDR2 SYDVKM. The CDR3 sequence is 14 residues long. V shed 11 bases and J shed 0 bases, with 15 bases lying between them. In DNA form, the CDR3 reads TGTGCCGGACCGGGACAAACTAGCACAGATACGCAGTATTTT. This codes for CAGPGQTSTDTQYF.

The chain couples TRBV5-1 to TRBJ1-1, with no clear D. Trimming cost V 0 bases and J 0 bases, with 12 bases left between them. Germline V gene sequence: CDR1 SGHRS, CDR2 YFSETQ. CDR3 size: 16 residues. CDR3 loop: CASSLAPIRMNTEAFF. The CDR3 region has the DNA TGCGCCAGCAGCTTGGCCCCGATCAGGATGAACACTGAAGCTTTCTTT.

This clonotype was seen a handful of times. The genes are TRBV5-4 and TRBJ2-1, with a weak D call TRBD1 (6 bases). V lost 5 bases and J 7 bases, leaving 13 bases between the germline ends. The length of the CDR3 is 13 residues. Germline-derived CDR1 and CDR2 are SGHNT and YYREEE (reference sequence). The CDR3: CASRERGGNEQFF. The CDR3 region has the DNA TGTGCCAGCAGGGAAAGAGGGGGTAATGAGCAGTTCTTC. The full variable domain, with the rest looked up from reference TRBV5-4 and TRBJ2-1, is ETGVTQSPTHLIKTRGQQVTLRCSSQSGHNTVSWYQQALGQGPQFIFQYYREEENGRGNFPPRFSGLQFPNYSSELNVNALELDDSALYLCASRERGGNEQFFGPGTRLTVL.

There are a few counts of this clonotype. The chain links TRBV6-2 or TRBV6-3 to TRBJ2-3; 11 bases line up with TRBD1. The germline CDR1 and CDR2 sequences are MNHEY and SVGEGT. Trimming took 3 bases from V and 5 from J; bases not matched to a gene: 10. The CDR3 has 17 residues. For the CDR3, the DNA is TGTGCCAGCAGTTATCGGGCCTGGACAGGGGGCGAAGATACGCAGTATTTT. Translating it yields CASSYRAWTGGEDTQYF.

This clonotype was seen only a few times. The gene calls are TRBV6-2 or TRBV6-3 and TRBJ1-1; D possibly corresponds to TRBD1 (5 bases). The CDR3 covers 15 residues. V was cut by 6 bases and J by 8 bases, with 22 bases left in between. Germline CDR1 reads MNHEY; CDR2 reads SVGEGT. CDR3 residues: CASSGGLPTGIEAFF. The CDR3 DNA follows: TGTGCCAGCAGCGGGGGACTCCCAACGGGCATAGAAGCTTTCTTT.

This clonotype was seen a few times. The V call is TRBV7-2, the J call TRBJ2-7; D might be TRBD1 or TRBD2, each matching 6 bases. The V gene's germline CDR1 is SGHTA and CDR2 FQGNSA. The ends were cut back, 6 bases at V and 7 bases at J, with 19 bases in the middle. The length of the CDR3 is 14 residues. As DNA, the CDR3 is TGTGCCAGCAGTCAAGAGGGGGGACTGGGAGAGCAGTACTTC. The encoded protein is CASSQEGGLGEQYF.

This clonotype occurred a few times. V usage is TRBV3-1 and J usage is TRBJ2-2; possibly TRBD1 or TRBD2 for D (6 bases each). From germline, CDR1 is LGHDT and CDR2 YNNKEL (reference sequence). The CDR3 is made up of 18 amino acids. V was clipped by 0 bases and J by 0 bases, with 14 bases between them. The CDR3 DNA reads as TGTGCCAGCAGCCAAGATGTCCTGGGGGGCCCGAACACCGGGGAGCTGTTTTTT. This sequence encodes CASSQDVLGGPNTGELFF.

The V gene is TRBV5-1, the J gene TRBJ1-4, with D tentatively TRBD1 (6 bases). This CDR3 has 16 residues. Germline V gene data show CDR1 as SGHRS and CDR2 as YFSETQ. The germline V and J ends were trimmed by 4 bases and 3 bases, with 16 bases remaining between them. The CDR3 nucleotides read TGCGCCAGCAGCCTACATATACCAGGGGCTAATGAAAAACTGTTTTTT. Protein: CASSLHIPGANEKLFF.

This clonotype was counted at least ten times. The germline gene is not matched at one end of the junction; a read error may be the cause. The chain is built from TRBV7-7 and TRBJ2-1; no clear D. Germline CDR1 is SSHAT and CDR2 is FNYEAQ (reference sequence). The CDR3 loop spans 14 amino acids. This chain's CDR3 is CASSSALGSSEQFF. CDR3 in DNA: TGTGCTAGCAGCTCGGCCCTCGGGTCTAGTGAGCAGTTCTTC.

The V and J genes are TRBV4-3 and TRBJ2-2, with 8 bases fitting TRBD2. Germline V gene data show CDR1 as LGHNA and CDR2 as YSLEER. With 4 bases clipped from V and 6 bases from J, the junction kept 10 bases outside the gene matches. The CDR3 length is 16 residues. In DNA form, the CDR3 reads TGCGCCAGCAGCCGCAGACTAGCCGGGGGGGCCGGGGAGCTGTTTTTT. Amino acid sequence: CASSRRLAGGAGELFF.

Only a few counts were recorded for this clonotype. Here the CDR3 reads CASSMPWTRSSPLHF. CDR3 DNA: TGTGCCAGCAGCATGCCGTGGACTCGTAGTTCACCCCTCCACTTT. The gene calls are TRBV5-6 and TRBJ1-6; D is undetermined. The CDR3 is made up of 15 amino acids. CDR1 SGHDT and CDR2 YYEEEE come from the germline V gene. V was trimmed by 4 bases and J by 9 bases, leaving 17 bases between them.

Only a few counts were recorded for this clonotype. This chain connects TRBV5-1 to TRBJ2-3; 13 nucleotides line up with TRBD2. Germline-derived CDR1 and CDR2 are SGHRS and YFSETQ. There are 16 residues in the CDR3. V shed 3 bases, J shed 0 bases, and the junction held 1 base outside the gene matches. CDR3 amino acids: CASSWGLAGSTDTQYF. The CDR3, as DNA: TGCGCCAGCAGCTGGGGACTAGCGGGGAGCACAGATACGCAGTATTTT. The complete variable domain, with remaining parts taken from reference TRBV5-1 and TRBJ2-3, reads KAGVTQTPRYLIKTRGQQVTLSCSPISGHRSVSWYQQTPGQGLQFLFEYFSETQRNKGNFPGRFSGRQFSNSRSEMNVSTLELGDSALYLCASSWGLAGSTDTQYFGPGTRLTVL.

There are many counts of this clonotype. This sequence joins TRBV20-1 and TRBJ2-1, with a weak D call TRBD2 (6 bases). V lost 2 bases to trimming and J lost 3 bases, with 17 bases between them. The CDR3 is 16 amino acids. The germline V gene encodes CDR1 DFQATT and CDR2 SNEGSKA (reference sequence). CDR3 amino acids: CSARPASVKDYNEQFF. The DNA for the CDR3 is TGCAGTGCTAGACCCGCTAGCGTTAAGGACTACAATGAGCAGTTCTTC.